The 25 T cell receptor beta chains reported below all come from one sample, sequenced in a study of cytomegalovirus exposure and HLA in healthy donors. Measured with immunoSEQ multiplex PCR; TCRdb has only the in-frame clones, and not every one. The top ten clones hold more than 1% of a sample with about 71,000 clones, about 95% of them seen once. The sequencing sample was made of PBMCs. Receptors originate from a woman aged 18 to 35 in good health and CMV-seronegative.

The chain carries TRBV5-1 and TRBJ2-3, with 8 bases identical to TRBD2. The CDR3 covers 16 residues. V lost 0 bases and J lost 8; bases outside the gene matches: 11. CDR1 is SGHRS and CDR2 is YFSETQ in the germline V gene. Here the CDR3 reads CASSLASGGPQGTQYF. The CDR3 DNA reads TGCGCCAGCAGCTTGGCCAGCGGGGGACCCCAGGGTACGCAGTATTTT.

The chain joins TRBV13 to TRBJ2-7, with 10 bases aligning to TRBD1. The J segment lost 6 bases and the V segment lost 0 bases, leaving 8 bases of the junction unmatched. Germline loops: CDR1 PRHDT, CDR2 FYEKMQ (reference sequence). The CDR3 extends over 16 amino acids. CDR3 region: CASSLGLRDRGGEQYF. Written as DNA, the CDR3 is TGTGCCAGCAGCTTAGGCCTCCGGGACAGGGGTGGCGAGCAGTACTTC.

The rearrangement uses TRBV15 and TRBJ2-7, with 11 positions matching TRBD2. The germline gives CDR1 LNHNV, CDR2 YYDKDF (reference sequence). The trim removed 0 bases at V and 5 bases at J, leaving 6 bases unmatched. This CDR3 has 16 amino acids. The CDR3: CATSRDTGTSGNEQYF. The CDR3 coding sequence is TGTGCCACCAGCAGAGACACCGGGACTAGCGGTAACGAGCAGTACTTC.

The chain joins TRBV27 to TRBJ2-7; D might be TRBD2 (6 bases). This CDR3 contains 13 residues. Germline CDR1 MNHEY, CDR2 SMNVEV (reference sequence). V shed 3 bases and J shed 0 bases, with 6 bases lying between them. CDR3: CASSLTSSYEQYF. The DNA for the CDR3 is TGTGCCAGCAGTTTGACTAGCTCCTACGAGCAGTACTTC.

CDR3 nucleotide sequence: TGTGCCAGCAGATCCGGGAGCTCCTACGAGCAGTACTTC. Amino acid sequence: CASRSGSSYEQYF. The chain uses TRBV27 and TRBJ2-7, with D tentatively TRBD2 (6 bases). Trimming took 6 bases from V and 0 from J, leaving 9 bases between them. From germline, CDR1 is MNHEY and CDR2 SMNVEV (reference sequence). The CDR3 is made up of 13 amino acids.

The J gene is TRBJ2-1, the V gene TRBV15, with 8 bases identical to TRBD1. The J segment lost 1 base and the V segment lost 0 bases, leaving 11 bases of the junction unmatched. The CDR3 has 19 amino acids. Germline CDR1 is LNHNV and CDR2 is YYDKDF (reference sequence). CDR3 in DNA: TGTGCCACCAGCAGAGACCCACCACAGACAGGGGATTCCTACAATGAGCAGTTCTTC. Amino acids: CATSRDPPQTGDSYNEQFF.

V is TRBV13 and J is TRBJ2-3, with TRBD2 identical over 8 bases. This CDR3 has 18 residues. CDR1 PRHDT and CDR2 FYEKMQ come from the germline V gene (reference sequence). With V trimmed by 4 bases and J by 0 bases, 12 bases remained unmatched. In DNA, the CDR3 is TGTGCCAGCAGCTCCAGGACTAGCCGGGGTGGCAGCACAGATACGCAGTATTTT. Its protein is CASSSRTSRGGSTDTQYF.

This chain connects TRBV12-5 to TRBJ2-5; 7 bases agree with TRBD1. V gave up 6 bases and J gave up 2 bases; unmatched junction bases: 3. CDR1 is LGHNT and CDR2 is FRNRAP in the germline V gene. The CDR3 contains 13 residues. The DNA of the CDR3 is TGTGCTAGTGGCGGGACAGCACAAGAGACCCAGTACTTC. This encodes CASGGTAQETQYF.

The V call is TRBV11-3, the J call TRBJ2-7, with a tentative D call TRBD1 (6 bases). From germline, CDR1 is SGHNT and CDR2 YENEEA. The CDR3 length is 13 residues. Trimming shortened V by 3 bases and J by 3 bases, and 9 bases separated the two germline ends. CDR3 DNA: TGTGCCAGCAGCTTCCAACAGGGCTACGAGCAGTACTTC. Translating it yields CASSFQQGYEQYF.

This chain connects TRBV5-5 to TRBJ1-5, with D perhaps TRBD1 (6 bases). V was trimmed by 3 bases and J by 7 bases, leaving 14 bases between them. Germline V CDR1 and CDR2: SGHKS, YYEKEE (reference sequence). CDR3 length equals 14 residues. The CDR3 DNA reads TGTGCCAGCAGCTCACAGGGAAACGGACAGCCCCAGCATTTT. Translation gives CASSSQGNGQPQHF. Based on the CDR3 plus reference TRBV5-5 and TRBJ1-5, the full variable domain is DAGVTQSPTHLIKTRGQQVTLRCSPISGHKSVSWYQQVLGQGPQFIFQYYEKEERGRGNFPDRFSARQFPNYSSELNVNALLLGDSALYLCASSSQGNGQPQHFGDGTRLSIL.

The genes are TRBV7-2 and TRBJ2-3; TRBD2 aligns across 9 bases. The V gene end was trimmed by 3 bases and the J gene end by 1 base; junction bases not matched to a gene: 5. This CDR3 comprises 16 residues. Looked up from germline, CDR1 is SGHTA and CDR2 is FQGNSA. CDR3 protein: CASSFPLAGRTDTQYF. The CDR3 region has the DNA TGTGCCAGCAGCTTCCCTCTAGCGGGGCGCACAGATACGCAGTATTTT.

The chain's CDR3 is CASSLRQGAYEQYF. The CDR3 bases are TGTGCCAGCAGCTTGAGACAGGGAGCCTACGAGCAGTACTTC. This chain joins TRBV7-9 and TRBJ2-7; 7 bases line up with TRBD1. The CDR3 length is 14 residues. The germline V gene encodes CDR1 SEHNR and CDR2 FQNEAQ (reference sequence). Trimming at V came to 3 bases and at J to 2 bases, leaving 4 bases not matched to a gene.

The chain employs TRBV28 and TRBJ2-7; 10 bases are a match to TRBD1. Germline V lookup: CDR1 MDHEN, CDR2 SYDVKM. The length of the CDR3 is 14 residues. The J segment lost 2 bases and the V segment lost 6 bases, leaving 4 bases of the junction unmatched. Here the CDR3 reads CASRMGQGTYEQYF. CDR3 DNA sequence: TGTGCCAGCAGGATGGGACAGGGGACCTACGAGCAGTACTTC.

This chain joins TRBV27 and TRBJ2-7, with D perhaps TRBD1 (6 bases). Germline V lookup: CDR1 MNHEY, CDR2 SMNVEV (reference sequence). The ends were cut back, 3 bases at V and 2 bases at J, with 11 bases in the middle. This CDR3 region has 14 residues. The CDR3 coding sequence is TGTGCCAGCAGTTTCCGCGGACAGACCTACGAGCAGTACTTC. As protein: CASSFRGQTYEQYF.

CDR3 amino acids: CSGQGSNYGYTF. The CDR3 nucleotides read TGCAGCGGACAGGGGTCAAACTATGGCTACACCTTC. V is TRBV29-1 and J is TRBJ1-2; 8 positions match TRBD1. CDR1 SQVTM and CDR2 ANQGSEA come from the germline V gene. The length of the CDR3 is 12 residues. With V trimmed by 7 bases and J by 2 bases, 3 bases remained unmatched.

This clone was seen once. The chain employs TRBV6-6 and TRBJ1-2; D possibly corresponds to TRBD1 (6 bases). V dropped 0 bases and J dropped 7 bases, with 15 bases sitting between them. Per the germline V gene, CDR1 is MNHNY and CDR2 is SVGAGI (reference sequence). CDR3 size: 15 residues. Here the CDR3 reads CASSYSGEGGGGYTF. CDR3 DNA sequence: TGTGCCAGCAGTTACTCTGGGGAGGGAGGGGGTGGCTACACCTTC.

Here the CDR3 DNA reads TGCAGCGCCAACGGTAGGCTAGCGGGGGCGACGGGAGTATGGGAGACCCAGTACTTC. This translates into CSANGRLAGATGVWETQYF. This sequence joins TRBV29-1 and TRBJ2-5; 10 bases match TRBD2. The ends lost 7 bases at V and 5 bases at J; junction bases unmatched: 25. Germline V CDR1 and CDR2: SQVTM, ANQGSEA. This CDR3 spans 19 amino acids.

The chain joins TRBV7-3 to TRBJ2-6; weak D call: TRBD2 (5 bases). The CDR3 has 16 amino acids. Germline CDR1 reads SGHTA; CDR2 reads FQGTGA. The V and J ends lost 5 bases and 4 bases respectively, with 15 bases between them. The CDR3 sequence: CASSPGLFSGANVLTF. CDR3 bases: TGTGCCAGCAGCCCAGGACTTTTCTCCGGGGCCAACGTCCTGACTTTC.

The genes are TRBV5-1 and TRBJ2-7, with D possibly being TRBD1 (5 bases). Looked up from germline, CDR1 is SGHRS and CDR2 is YFSETQ. Deletions cut 5 bases from V and 1 base from J, with 10 bases between. The CDR3 is made up of 13 amino acids. CDR3 protein: CASSPGLSYEQYF. The CDR3 region has the DNA TGCGCCAGCAGTCCAGGGTTATCCTACGAGCAGTACTTC.

The V gene is TRBV28, the J gene TRBJ1-4; the D gene is possibly TRBD1 (5 bases). This CDR3 is 16 amino acids long. Germline V lookup: CDR1 MDHEN, CDR2 SYDVKM. V lost 5 bases to trimming and J lost 0 bases, with 13 bases between them. The CDR3 loop reads CASSPPPGPTNEKLFF. The DNA of the CDR3 is TGTGCCAGCAGTCCCCCCCCAGGGCCAACTAATGAAAAACTGTTTTTT.

This sequence joins TRBV30 and TRBJ2-6, with 9 bases that match TRBD1. The CDR3 covers 15 residues. CDR1 GTSNPN and CDR2 SVGIG come from the germline V gene (reference sequence). The V segment lost 2 bases and the J segment 5 bases; nucleotides outside the gene matches: 4. The CDR3 DNA reads as TGTGCCTGGAGTACCGGGACAGGGAGGGCCAACGTCCTGACTTTC. Translating it yields CAWSTGTGRANVLTF.

This chain links TRBV10-1 with TRBJ1-1; maybe TRBD1 (6 bases). V lost 8 bases, J lost 1 base, and 17 bases lay in between. Germline CDR1 and CDR2: WNHNN and SYGVQD (reference sequence). This CDR3 has 15 amino acids. The CDR3 DNA reads as TGCGCCAGCTCTCGATCCCAGACAGGGAACACTGAAGCTTTCTTT. Translation gives CASSRSQTGNTEAFF.

The V gene is TRBV11-2, the J gene TRBJ1-3; no reliable D call. The CDR3 contains 16 residues. The germline V and J ends were trimmed by 1 base and 2 bases, with 12 bases remaining between them. Germline V CDR1 and CDR2: SGHAT, FQNNGV. CDR3 nucleotides: TGTGCCAGCAGCTTAGCGGGGAATAGGACTGGAAACACCATATATTTT. Encoded protein: CASSLAGNRTGNTIYF.

The rearrangement joins TRBV15 to TRBJ2-1, with 10 nucleotides matching TRBD2. The CDR3 is 17 amino acids. Germline V CDR1 and CDR2: LNHNV, YYDKDF (reference sequence). The V gene end was trimmed by 3 bases and the J gene end by 5 bases; junction bases not matched to a gene: 10. The CDR3 region is CATSSALLAGLNNEQFF. The CDR3, as DNA: TGTGCCACCAGCAGCGCCTTACTAGCGGGATTGAACAATGAGCAGTTCTTC.

Written as DNA, the CDR3 is TGCGCCAGCAGCCTCTCGGGACAGGGCGGTAATGAAAAACTGTTTTTT. This codes for CASSLSGQGGNEKLFF. The chain combines TRBV5-1 with TRBJ1-4; 9 positions match TRBD1. Trimming removed 4 bases from V and 4 bases from J; junction bases left unmatched: 8. The germline CDR1 and CDR2 sequences are SGHRS and YFSETQ. The CDR3 extends over 16 amino acids.